These 14 T cell receptor beta chains were all obtained from the same sample, sequenced in a study of blood T cell repertoires in COVID-19. Measured with immunoSEQ multiplex PCR; TCRdb has only the in-frame clones, and not every one. The repertoire holds 45,000 to 65,000 clones, with around 91% as singletons. The source material was peripheral blood. These TCRs come from a human donor in a cohort sampled during active COVID-19.

V is TRBV28 and J is TRBJ1-5; TRBD1 matches 10 bases. Germline assignment: CDR1 MDHEN and CDR2 SYDVKM. There are 14 residues in the CDR3. V was clipped by 5 bases and J by 4 bases; unmatched bases: 2. The CDR3 bases are TGTGCCAGCAGTCCGGGACAGGGGAATCAGCCCCAGCATTTT. It is translated as CASSPGQGNQPQHF.

The rearrangement links TRBV5-1 to TRBJ2-3; D perhaps matches TRBD1 (5 bases). Germline CDR1 is SGHRS and CDR2 is YFSETQ. The CDR3 is made up of 13 amino acids. Trimming took 4 bases from V and 2 from J, leaving 8 bases between them. CDR3 nucleotide sequence: TGCGCCAGCAGCGAGGACAACACAGATACGCAGTATTTT. Protein: CASSEDNTDTQYF.

The chain links TRBV27 to TRBJ1-5; 8 bases agree with TRBD1. With 5 bases clipped from V and 1 base from J, the junction kept 4 bases outside the gene matches. The CDR3 loop spans 15 amino acids. The germline V gene has CDR1 MNHEY and CDR2 SMNVEV (reference sequence). CDR3 in amino acids: CASSPDRGSNQPQHF. The CDR3 nucleotides are TGTGCCAGCAGTCCCGACAGGGGAAGCAATCAGCCCCAGCATTTT.

V and J are TRBV6-5 and TRBJ1-1; 8 bases are shared with TRBD1. Germline CDR1 MNHEY, CDR2 SVGAGI. Losses at the gene ends were 5 bases for V and 10 bases for J; bases not matched to a gene: 12. The CDR3 spans 14 residues. For the CDR3, the DNA is TGTGCCAGCAGTAGGCAGGGGGCTTGGCTGGGAGCTTTCTTT. It translates to CASSRQGAWLGAFF.

The chain joins TRBV30 to TRBJ1-6, with D uncertain. This CDR3 region has 15 residues. Germline V CDR1 and CDR2: GTSNPN, SVGIG (reference sequence). V was clipped by 0 bases and J by 7 bases, with 13 bases between them. CDR3 coding DNA: TGTGCCTGGAGTGTACCTAGAGCGGGGAATTCACCCCTCCACTTT. Translating it yields CAWSVPRAGNSPLHF. Combining the CDR3 with reference TRBV30 and TRBJ1-6 gives the whole variable domain SQTIHQWPATLVQPVGSPLSLECTVEGTSNPNLYWYRQAAGRGLQLLFYSVGIGQISSEVPQNLSASRPQDRQFILSSKKLLLSDSGFYLCAWSVPRAGNSPLHFGNGTRLTVT.

The CDR3 loop is CASSMIVEGPNGYTF. The DNA for the CDR3 is TGTGCCAGTAGTATGATTGTGGAGGGACCAAATGGCTACACCTTC. The J gene is TRBJ1-2, the V gene TRBV19; perhaps TRBD1 as D (5 bases). The CDR3 totals 15 residues. The germline CDR1 and CDR2 sequences are LNHDA and SQIVND (reference sequence). V lost 3 bases to trimming and J lost 6 bases, with 17 bases between them.

This clone was seen only once. This sequence joins TRBV29-1 and TRBJ2-7, with 8 bases identical to TRBD1. The trim removed 6 bases at V and 6 bases at J, leaving 10 bases unmatched. The germline V gene encodes CDR1 SQVTM and CDR2 ANQGSEA. The CDR3 loop spans 13 amino acids. The CDR3 sequence is CSVAGTGPPEQYF. The DNA for the CDR3 is TGCAGCGTAGCCGGGACAGGTCCACCCGAGCAGTACTTC.

The V gene is TRBV6-2 or TRBV6-3, the J gene TRBJ2-1; D uncertain. In germline, CDR1 is MNHEY, CDR2 SVGEGT. V lost 0 bases, J lost 0 bases, and 12 bases lay in between. The CDR3 covers 17 residues. The CDR3 nucleotides are TGTGCCAGCAGTTACTCGGCCAGAACGAACTCCTACAATGAGCAGTTCTTC. Its translation: CASSYSARTNSYNEQFF.

In its sample, this clone was seen once. The chain couples TRBV5-5 to TRBJ1-2; TRBD1 is a possible D gene (5 bases). The CDR3 runs 17 residues. The germline gives CDR1 SGHKS, CDR2 YYEKEE (reference sequence). V gave up 0 bases and J gave up 1 base, with 16 bases separating them. For the CDR3, the DNA is TGTGCCAGCAGCTTGGAGTCCAGGGCGACCTTTAACTATGGCTACACCTTC. It translates to CASSLESRATFNYGYTF.

The rearrangement links TRBV27 to TRBJ1-4; unclear D gene. V was shortened by 5 bases and J by 7 bases, with 14 bases between the two germline ends. CDR3 length equals 14 residues. In germline, CDR1 is MNHEY, CDR2 SMNVEV (reference sequence). The chain's CDR3 is CASSDLDLREKLFF. The CDR3 DNA sequence: TGTGCCAGCAGTGATCTAGATTTGCGTGAAAAACTGTTTTTT.

The rearrangement uses TRBV10-1 and TRBJ2-7; 8 bases agree with TRBD1. Germline V gives CDR1 WNHNN, CDR2 SYGVQD (reference sequence). The junction had 5 bases not matched to a gene; V was cut back by 6 bases and J by 1 base. CDR3 length: 14 residues. The CDR3 protein is CASRHQGASYEQYF. CDR3 bases: TGCGCCAGCAGGCATCAGGGGGCGTCCTACGAGCAGTACTTC.

V usage is TRBV28 and J usage is TRBJ2-3, with D tentatively TRBD1 (6 bases). Germline-derived CDR1 and CDR2 are MDHEN and SYDVKM. The length of the CDR3 is 16 residues. V shed 6 bases and J shed 0 bases, with 16 bases lying between them. The CDR3 coding sequence is TGTGCCAGCAGGCCATCAGGGGCCGGGAGCACAGATACGCAGTATTTT. Protein: CASRPSGAGSTDTQYF.

This clone was picked up one time. J is TRBJ2-7 and V is TRBV11-2; TRBD2 is a possible D gene (6 bases). Trimming pared 4 bases from V and 0 bases from J, leaving 13 bases between. The CDR3 spans 15 residues. Germline V CDR1 and CDR2: SGHAT, FQNNGV. Here the CDR3 DNA reads TGTGCCAGCAGCTCTTTGTGGAGGGGCTCCTACGAGCAGTACTTC. Its translation: CASSSLWRGSYEQYF. Combining the CDR3 with reference TRBV11-2 and TRBJ2-7 gives the whole variable domain EAGVAQSPRYKIIEKRQSVAFWCNPISGHATLYWYQQILGQGPKLLIQFQNNGVVDDSQLPKDRFSAERLKGVDSTLKIQPAKLEDSAVYLCASSSLWRGSYEQYFGPGTRLTVT.

V is TRBV6-5 and J is TRBJ2-3; D is uncertain. Germline lookup yields CDR1 MNHEY and CDR2 SVGAGI. V was shortened by 7 bases and J by 3 bases, with 17 bases between the two germline ends. The CDR3 consists of 15 residues. The CDR3, as DNA: TGTGCCAGCAACCCAGGTCGCTTAGGAACAGATACGCAGTATTTT. Its translation: CASNPGRLGTDTQYF.